This T cell receptor beta chain came from a study of blood T cell repertoires in COVID-19. The wider study: Acute-phase and convalescent COVID-19 samples originated in the United States, Italy and Spain. In each case, the material was cDNA or gDNA derived from T cells, B-cell-depleted T cells, or PBMCs.

Original handling: Amplification from reference gene primers served as the basis for estimated nucleated cell counts. Sequencing was performed with immunoSEQ multiplex PCR; in TCRdb, only in-frame clones are kept and a portion is missing. The V and J calls and clone size were taken over from that table, and D and trimming were inferred from the DNA. The sample records approximately 110,000 clones, about 87% being singletons. Germline CDR1 is LNHNV and CDR2 is YYDKDF (reference sequence). The CDR3 totals 16 residues. The germline V and J ends were trimmed by 3 bases and 2 bases, with 14 bases remaining between them.

The sequence was obtained from a woman in her 50s with acute or convalescent COVID-19. Sample: peripheral blood. V usage is TRBV15 and J usage is TRBJ1-3, with D unresolved. Written as DNA, the CDR3 is TGTGCCACCAGCAGCCCGGGAAAATCAGCTGGAAACACCATATATTTT. Protein product: CATSSPGKSAGNTIYF.